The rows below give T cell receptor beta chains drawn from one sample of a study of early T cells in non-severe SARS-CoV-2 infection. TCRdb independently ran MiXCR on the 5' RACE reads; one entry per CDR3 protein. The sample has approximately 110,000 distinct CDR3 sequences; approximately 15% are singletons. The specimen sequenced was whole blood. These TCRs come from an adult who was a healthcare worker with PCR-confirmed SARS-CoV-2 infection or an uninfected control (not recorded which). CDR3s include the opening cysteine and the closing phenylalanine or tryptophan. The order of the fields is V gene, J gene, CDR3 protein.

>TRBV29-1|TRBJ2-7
CSVTSSANRYEQYF
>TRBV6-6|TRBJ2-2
CASGPGTYTGELFF
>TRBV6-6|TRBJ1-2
CASSFTLTPCCTF
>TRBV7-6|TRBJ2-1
CASSHSPGAGTFNEQFF
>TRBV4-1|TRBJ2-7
CASSQARSSYEQYF
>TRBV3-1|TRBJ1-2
CASSQQGLANYGYTF
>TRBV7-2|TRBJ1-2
CASSLEGGIANYGYTF
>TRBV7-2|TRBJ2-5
CASSYGTEKTQYF
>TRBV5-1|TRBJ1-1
CASSKDGRTEAFF
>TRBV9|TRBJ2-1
CASSVSGALEQFF
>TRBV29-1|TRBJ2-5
CSFGLAGRETQYF
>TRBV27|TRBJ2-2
CASSLLLAVNTGELFF
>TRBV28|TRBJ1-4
CASSPAGTGHEKLFF
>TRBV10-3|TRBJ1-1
CAISDGEQDEAFF
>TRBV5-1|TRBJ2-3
CASSLGGPETDTQYF
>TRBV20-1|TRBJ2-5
CSARKRGGKETQYF
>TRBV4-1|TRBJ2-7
CASSQDWANEQYF
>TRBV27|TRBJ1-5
CASSRTVNQPQHF
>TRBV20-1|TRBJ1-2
CSARESVSSNYGYTF
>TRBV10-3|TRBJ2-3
CAISESIGQEQYF
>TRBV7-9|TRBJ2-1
CASSSQGNEQFF
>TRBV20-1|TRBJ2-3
CSATGVAGDTQYF
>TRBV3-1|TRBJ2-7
CASSQEGLAGGHLYEQYF
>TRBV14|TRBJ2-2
CASSPDPNTGELFF
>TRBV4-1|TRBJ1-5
CASGLGQGLGQPQHF
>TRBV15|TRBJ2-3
CATSRSQRITDTQYF
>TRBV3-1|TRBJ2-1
CASSHTLLAGVTYNEQFF
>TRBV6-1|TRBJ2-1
CASAATPGNEQFF
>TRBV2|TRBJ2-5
CASSAETRETQYF
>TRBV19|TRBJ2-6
CASSMGIGLSGANVLTF
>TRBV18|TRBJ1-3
CASSLGTGGNTIYF
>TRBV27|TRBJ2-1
CASSWTSIGEQFF
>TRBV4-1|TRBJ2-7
CASSHLPSGTGPYEQYF
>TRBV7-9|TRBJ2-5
CASSYEQETQYF